The sequence of this T cell receptor beta chain was determined in a study of control samples from healthy donors and cancer patients. Assay used: immunoSEQ multiplex PCR; TCRdb lists only in-frame clones, some missing. The sample consists of almost 95,000 clones, 90% of them appearing once. Between the trimmed V and J ends, which lost 2 bases and 2 bases, there was a span of 12 bases. The V gene's germline CDR1 is KGHDR and CDR2 SFDVKD. CDR3 size: 15 residues. This receptor was identified in a woman aged 18-29 years in good health. V gene TRBV24-1 combines with J gene TRBJ2-7; D is undetermined. Sequences were obtained from blood. This chain's CDR3 is CATSDSQLTTYEQYF. CDR3 nucleotide sequence: TGTGCCACCAGTGATTCCCAATTAACAACCTACGAGCAGTACTTC.